This TCR beta chain was observed in a study of blood T cell repertoires in COVID-19. The overall study: Spain, Italy and the United States supplied samples that represented acute and convalescent COVID-19. In each case, the material was cDNA or gDNA derived from T cells, B-cell-depleted T cells, or PBMCs.

Germline V lookup: CDR1 LNHNV, CDR2 YYDKDF (reference sequence). The CDR3 has 14 amino acids. The germline V and J ends were trimmed by 0 bases and 6 bases, with 11 bases remaining between them. Original methodology: Estimated nucleated cell counts came from reference gene primer amplification. The protocol was immunoSEQ multiplex PCR, while the TCRdb copy is restricted to in-frame clones and leaves out a portion. The DNA gave D and trimming, while V, J and clone size come from that table. The sample carries approximately 110,000 clones, 80% to 90% recorded once. Sequencing used peripheral blood. This chain connects TRBV15 to TRBJ1-2; D may be TRBD1 (6 bases). The source is a woman aged 45 to 65 with acute or convalescent COVID-19. CDR3 sequence: CATSRDRGADGYTF. The CDR3 nucleotides read TGTGCCACCAGCAGAGATCGGGGGGCGGATGGCTACACCTTC.